One and the same sample provided the 5 T cell receptor beta chains below, sequenced in a study of T cell responses to AZD1222 COVID-19 vaccine. Assay: immunoSEQ multiplex PCR; the TCRdb copy retains only in-frame clones and omits some. The sample includes some 130,000 clones, roughly 88% seen only once; the top ten take approximately 7%. Sequenced here: peripheral blood, sampled on day 0 of AZD1222 vaccination. These receptors all stem from an adult in good health.

The rearrangement links TRBV6-5 to TRBJ1-1; no clear D gene. This CDR3 comprises 13 residues. Trimming left V 4 bases short and J 8 bases short, with 14 bases between. CDR1 and CDR2 (germline): MNHEY, SVGAGI. This chain's CDR3 is CASSSFRGGEAFF. DNA of the CDR3: TGTGCCAGCAGTTCCTTCCGGGGAGGAGAAGCTTTCTTT.

The chain has TRBV7-3 and TRBJ1-6; possible D gene TRBD1, 6 bases. In germline, CDR1 is SGHTA, CDR2 FQGTGA. This CDR3 region has 15 residues. Trimming took off 3 bases at V and 7 bases at J, with 13 bases between the two ends. In nucleotides, the CDR3 is TGTGCCAGCAGCTTGGGCAGGGGATACAATTCACCCCTCCACTTT. This translates into CASSLGRGYNSPLHF.

The chain is built from TRBV6-6 and TRBJ1-4; D might be TRBD1 (5 bases). Trimming took 2 bases from V and 6 from J, leaving 10 bases between them. The germline V gene has CDR1 MNHNY and CDR2 SVGAGI (reference sequence). The length of the CDR3 is 14 residues. The CDR3 sequence is CASSYGGGDEKLFF. The CDR3 nucleotides are TGTGCCAGCAGTTACGGTGGGGGGGATGAAAAACTGTTTTTT.

The rearrangement links TRBV27 to TRBJ2-3; D may be TRBD1 or TRBD2 (5 bases each). The CDR3 sequence is 14 residues long. V lost 0 bases and J 5 bases, leaving 9 bases between the germline ends. CDR1 MNHEY and CDR2 SMNVEV come from the germline V gene (reference sequence). The chain's CDR3 is CASSLSGVRDTQYF. The CDR3 DNA reads TGTGCCAGCAGTTTATCGGGGGTCAGAGATACGCAGTATTTT.

The chain has TRBV7-2 and TRBJ2-7; no reliable D call. This CDR3 has 15 amino acids. CDR1 and CDR2 (germline): SGHTA, FQGNSA. The germline V and J ends were trimmed by 4 bases and 2 bases, with 15 bases remaining between them. The CDR3 DNA reads as TGTGCCAGCAGCTCAAGGGTAGGATCAACCTACGAGCAGTACTTC. Amino acid sequence: CASSSRVGSTYEQYF.